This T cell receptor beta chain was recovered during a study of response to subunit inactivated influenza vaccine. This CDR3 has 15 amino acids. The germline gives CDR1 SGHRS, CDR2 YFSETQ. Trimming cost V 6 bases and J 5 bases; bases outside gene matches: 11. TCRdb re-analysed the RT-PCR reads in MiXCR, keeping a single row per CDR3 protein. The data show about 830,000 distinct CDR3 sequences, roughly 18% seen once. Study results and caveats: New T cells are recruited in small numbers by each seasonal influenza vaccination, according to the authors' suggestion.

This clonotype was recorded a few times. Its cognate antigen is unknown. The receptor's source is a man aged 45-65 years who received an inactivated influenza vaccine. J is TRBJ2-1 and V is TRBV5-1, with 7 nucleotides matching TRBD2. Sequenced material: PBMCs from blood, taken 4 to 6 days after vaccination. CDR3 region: CASKTTGLPNNEQFF. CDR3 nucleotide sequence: TGCGCCAGCAAAACTACGGGACTACCTAACAATGAGCAGTTCTTC.